The 5 T cell receptor beta chains below come from one sample, sequenced in a study of cytomegalovirus exposure and HLA in healthy donors. The PCR was carried out with 60 Vbeta primers and 13 Jbeta primers. Measured with immunoSEQ multiplex PCR; TCRdb has only the in-frame clones, and not every one. The sample records around 180,000 clones, around 82% being singletons. Sequencing was performed on PBMCs. These TCRs come from a woman in her forties or fifties in good health and CMV-seropositive.

The chain combines TRBV9 with TRBJ2-3; 10 nucleotides line up with TRBD2. Germline V gene lookup returns CDR1 SGDLS and CDR2 YYNGEE. V shed 1 base, J shed 3 bases, and the junction held 8 bases outside the gene matches. The length of the CDR3 is 17 residues. CDR3 bases: TGTGCCAGCAGCGTACAAGCGGGGGGGCCTCGGACAGATACGCAGTATTTT. It translates to CASSVQAGGPRTDTQYF.

J is TRBJ1-1 and V is TRBV2, with TRBD1 matching over 7 bases. V was clipped by 10 bases and J by 5 bases; unmatched bases: 10. Germline CDR1 and CDR2: SNHLY and FYNNEI. The CDR3 extends over 13 amino acids. CDR3 sequence reads: CAKLTGSGTEAFF. CDR3 nucleotides: TGTGCCAAGCTGACAGGGAGCGGGACTGAAGCTTTCTTT.

The chain joins TRBV4-1 to TRBJ1-5; TRBD1 matches 10 bases. With V trimmed by 4 bases and J by 1 base, 7 bases remained unmatched. This CDR3 comprises 17 residues. Germline values: CDR1 MGHRA, CDR2 YSYEKL. In DNA, the CDR3 is TGCGCCAGCAGCCTGGACAGGGGGGTTATGAGCAATCAGCCCCAGCATTTT. This encodes CASSLDRGVMSNQPQHF.

The gene calls are TRBV19 and TRBJ1-3; D gene unclear. Trimming removed 2 bases at V and 0 bases at J, with 11 bases between. CDR3 length: 16 amino acids. The germline V gene encodes CDR1 LNHDA and CDR2 SQIVND (reference sequence). The CDR3 here is CASSIKEQISGNTIYF. The CDR3 DNA sequence: TGTGCCAGTAGTATAAAGGAGCAGATCTCTGGAAACACCATATATTTT.

Turning to this clone: The junction shows a germline mismatch at one end, possibly a read error. The same CDR3 is also encoded by other DNA sequences in this sample. The chain uses TRBV2 and TRBJ1-6; D not certain. Germline V gene data show CDR1 as SNHLY and CDR2 as FYNNEI. The CDR3 sequence is 12 residues long. The CDR3 DNA reads TGTGCCAGCAGTGAATATCGCAGATCCCTCCATTTT. Translated: CASSEYRRSLHF.